This TCR beta chain comes out of a study of blood T cell repertoires in COVID-19. The germline V gene encodes CDR1 SGHAT and CDR2 FQNNGV. V lost 1 base and J lost 4; bases outside the gene matches: 5. The CDR3 covers 15 residues. The repertoire was sequenced with immunoSEQ multiplex PCR; TCRdb's copy has only in-frame clones and lacks some. The sample yields more than 250,000 clones, about 85% seen once. Participants were aged about 18 to 89 years, lived in around 25 US areas, and enrolled virtually. Allocation to cohorts depended on clinical history reported by the participants. This receptor was identified in a woman in her twenties or thirties who had recovered from COVID-19. What was sequenced was PBMCs or T cells enriched from blood (not recorded which). The rearrangement links TRBV11-2 to TRBJ2-5; 8 nucleotides line up with TRBD2. The CDR3 bases are TGTGCCAGCAGCTTAGGACAGGCGGGGGGAGAGACCCAGTACTTC. Its translation: CASSLGQAGGETQYF.